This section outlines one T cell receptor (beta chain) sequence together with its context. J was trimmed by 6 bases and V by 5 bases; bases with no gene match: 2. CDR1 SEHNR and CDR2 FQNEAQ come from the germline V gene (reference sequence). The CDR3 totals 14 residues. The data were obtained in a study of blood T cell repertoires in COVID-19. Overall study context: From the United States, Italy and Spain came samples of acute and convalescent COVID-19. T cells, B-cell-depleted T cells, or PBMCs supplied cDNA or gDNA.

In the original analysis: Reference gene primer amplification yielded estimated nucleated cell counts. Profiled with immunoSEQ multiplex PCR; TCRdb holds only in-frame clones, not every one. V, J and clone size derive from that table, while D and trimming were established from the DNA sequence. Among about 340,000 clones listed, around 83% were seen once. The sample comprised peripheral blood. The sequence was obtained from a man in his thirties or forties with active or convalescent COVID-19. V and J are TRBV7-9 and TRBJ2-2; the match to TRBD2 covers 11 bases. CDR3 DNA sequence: TGTGCCAGCAGCGCGACTAGCGGGGCCGGGGAGCTGTTTTTT. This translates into CASSATSGAGELFF.